The rows below give T cell receptor beta chains drawn from one sample of a study of CD8 T cells in ankylosing spondylitis. TCRdb redid the calling of the 5' RACE reads with MiXCR, one entry per CDR3 protein. This table holds roughly 670,000 distinct CDR3 sequences, around 20% found once. The sample was blood, either unsorted or a sorted T cell fraction (not recorded which). These receptors came from a male donor with ankylosing spondylitis. Both conserved end residues are part of each CDR3. A D gene is named only where the DNA matches it firmly. Not every row has a clone size; where given, it reads once, few, many or a size class.

clone_size	v_call	d_call	j_call	cdr3_nt	cdr3_aa
few	TRBV4-1	.	TRBJ1-2	TGCGTCAGCAGCCAAGGGGACACAAACTATGGCTACACCTTC	CVSSQGDTNYGYTF
once	TRBV13	.	TRBJ2-3	TGTGCCAGCAGCCCGTCAAGAGATGTCACAGATACGCAGTATTTT	CASSPSRDVTDTQYF
few	TRBV2	.	TRBJ1-1	TGTGCCAGCACCCCCCGGGGGGGGTTCGGGACTGAAGCTTTCTTT	CASTPRGGFGTEAFF
few	TRBV7-2	TRBD1	TRBJ1-2	TGTGCCAGCAGCTTGATGACAGGGGCGATCAACTATGGCTACACCTTC	CASSLMTGAINYGYTF
few	TRBV29-1	TRBD1	TRBJ2-3	TGCAGCGACCTGGAAACAGGGGGCAAAACAGATACGCAGTATTTT	CSDLETGGKTDTQYF
few	TRBV5-1	.	TRBJ2-7	TGCGCCAGCAGCTCGTTCGGCGGGAAACCCTACGAGCAGTACTTC	CASSSFGGKPYEQYF
.	TRBV7-9	.	TRBJ1-1	TGTGCCAGCAGCTTAGGAGAGGGAAGGGCTTTCTTT	CASSLGEGRAFF
many	TRBV29-1	.	TRBJ1-1	TGCAGCGTACCGACAGGGAACACTGAAGCTTTCTTT	CSVPTGNTEAFF
few	TRBV2	.	TRBJ2-5	TGTGCCAGCAGTGAAGTCTCGGACGGGGTTGAGACCCAGTACTTC	CASSEVSDGVETQYF
.	TRBV7-2	.	TRBJ1-1	TGTGCCAGCAGCTTAGATCCAGGGCTGAACACTGAAGCTTTCTTT	CASSLDPGLNTEAFF
few	TRBV2	.	TRBJ2-1	TGTGCCAGCACCTCTTCCGGGAATGAGCAGTTCTTC	CASTSSGNEQFF
few	TRBV9	.	TRBJ2-7	TGTGCCAGCAGCGTAGGGTTTAGCTTCGACGAGCAGTACTTC	CASSVGFSFDEQYF
.	TRBV6-2/TRBV6-3	.	TRBJ2-5	TGTGCCAGCAAGAAACTAGAACCAACGGAGACCCAGTACTTC	CASKKLEPTETQYF
few	TRBV7-2	.	TRBJ2-3	TGTGCCAGCAGCTTAGTTGAGGACGCCATCACAGATACGCAGTATTTT	CASSLVEDAITDTQYF
.	TRBV10-3	.	TRBJ2-1	TGTGCCATCAGTGAGACCGACTATGAGCAGTTCTTC	CAISETDYEQFF
few	TRBV3-1	.	TRBJ2-7	TGTGCCAGCAGCCAAGGTTTTCTCGAGCAGTACTTC	CASSQGFLEQYF
.	TRBV7-7	.	TRBJ2-3	TGTGCTAGCAGCTGGACCAGCACAGATACGCAGTATTTT	CASSWTSTDTQYF
.	TRBV7-8	TRBD1	TRBJ2-7	TGTGCCAGCAGCTCTGGGACAGGGGGAGGATACGAGCAGTACTTC	CASSSGTGGGYEQYF
few	TRBV12-3/TRBV12-4	.	TRBJ2-7	TGTGCCAGCAGTTTGGTGACTCCAAGCGAGCAGTACTTC	CASSLVTPSEQYF
.	TRBV6-5	.	TRBJ2-7	TGTGCCAGCAGTTACCGGCCGGGCGCCTACGAGCAGTACTTC	CASSYRPGAYEQYF